These T cell receptor beta chains were read from a single sample in a study of cytomegalovirus exposure and HLA in healthy donors. The protocol was immunoSEQ multiplex PCR, while the TCRdb copy is restricted to in-frame clones and leaves out a portion. The sample records approximately 270,000 clones, 80% being singletons. The specimen sequenced was PBMCs. The receptors originated from a girl under 10 years old in good health and CMV-seronegative. Each CDR3 is given with its conserved first and last residue. The D gene is left open where the match is weak. Clone size is given for some rows only: seen once, a few or many times, or a class if the clone is expanded.

-	TRBV28	TRBJ1-1	-	CASRQGSNTEAFF	TGTGCCAGCAGGCAGGGATCGAACACTGAAGCTTTCTTT
-	TRBV7-3	TRBJ2-7	-	CASSLMSGRRYEQYF	TGTGCCAGCAGCTTAATGAGCGGGCGGAGGTACGAGCAGTACTTC
-	TRBV7-2	TRBJ1-1	-	CASSMGGTEAFF	TGTGCCAGCAGCATGGGGGGCACTGAAGCTTTCTTT
TRBD2	TRBV7-6	TRBJ2-3	few	CASSLERFLAVPGDTQYF	TGTGCCAGCAGCTTAGAGAGGTTCCTAGCGGTCCCCGGAGATACGCAGTATTTT
-	TRBV28	TRBJ1-5	-	CASSLPYRDQPQHF	TGTGCCAGCAGTTTACCATACAGGGATCAGCCCCAGCATTTT
TRBD1	TRBV2	TRBJ1-5	-	CASTGTGEIQPQHF	TGTGCCAGCACAGGGACAGGGGAAATTCAGCCCCAGCATTTT
TRBD2	TRBV5-1	TRBJ2-5	-	CASSLLAGAGEQYF	TGCGCCAGCAGCTTGCTAGCGGGAGCGGGTGAGCAGTACTTC
TRBD2	TRBV29-1	TRBJ2-1	-	CSVASGYNEQFF	TGCAGCGTTGCTAGCGGATACAATGAGCAGTTCTTC
-	TRBV9	TRBJ2-6	-	CASSVGARGSGANVLTF	TGTGCCAGCAGCGTAGGGGCGCGGGGCTCTGGGGCCAACGTCCTGACTTTC
TRBD1	TRBV30	TRBJ1-1	-	CAWSAGGTEAFF	TGTGCCTGGAGTGCAGGGGGCACTGAAGCTTTCTTT
TRBD2	TRBV4-2	TRBJ2-1	-	CASSQTSGGNNEQFF	TGTGCCAGCAGCCAGACTAGCGGGGGCAACAATGAGCAGTTCTTC
TRBD1	TRBV6-5	TRBJ2-5	-	CASSYSLGQGETQYF	TGTGCCAGCAGTTACTCCCTAGGACAGGGAGAGACCCAGTACTTC
-	TRBV9	TRBJ2-2	few	CASSVDYNTGELFF	TGTGCCAGCAGCGTCGACTACAACACCGGGGAGCTGTTTTTT
-	TRBV9	TRBJ2-6	-	CASSVGGQAGANVLTF	TGTGCCAGCAGCGTAGGGGGGCAGGCTGGGGCCAACGTCCTGACTTTC
TRBD1	TRBV6-5	TRBJ1-1	once	CASTRQGYGRAFF	TGTGCCAGCACCCGACAGGGGTATGGGAGAGCTTTCTTT
TRBD2	TRBV5-1	TRBJ2-7	-	CASSLVGGRDEQYF	TGCGCCAGCAGCTTGGTGGGGGGGAGGGACGAGCAGTACTTC
TRBD2	TRBV5-1	TRBJ2-5	-	CASSKGLAEETQYF	TGCGCCAGCAGCAAAGGACTAGCTGAAGAGACCCAGTACTTC
-	TRBV5-4	TRBJ1-1	-	CASRPQGNTEAFF	TGTGCCAGCAGACCGCAGGGGAACACTGAAGCTTTCTTT